The rows below give T cell receptor beta chains drawn from one sample of a study of OX40 agonist ivuxolimab in advanced cancers. Sequencing was performed with immunoSEQ multiplex PCR; in TCRdb, only in-frame clones are kept and a portion is missing. The table shows 53,000 or so clones, with approximately 80% occurring only once. The material sequenced was CD4+ or CD8+ T cells sorted from blood, taken in a trial of the OX40 agonist ivuxolimab. These receptors were taken from an adult with an advanced solid tumor such as melanoma, head and neck, liver or kidney cancer. CDR3s include the opening cysteine and the closing phenylalanine or tryptophan. Fields, in order: CDR3 protein, CDR3 DNA, J gene, CDR3 length, clone size, V gene, D gene. The D gene is left open where the match is weak. Only part of the rows carry a size: once, few, many, or a class if the clone is expanded.

CDR3: CSVRVQETQYF
DNA: TGCAGCGTCAGGGTCCAAGAGACCCAGTACTTC
J: TRBJ2-5
length: 11
size: .
V: TRBV29-1
D: .

CDR3: CASSYSGGGKPQHF
DNA: TGTGCCAGCAGTTACTCAGGGGGCGGAAAGCCCCAGCATTTT
J: TRBJ1-5
length: 14
size: .
V: TRBV6-5
D: TRBD1

CDR3: CASSFGGTDTQYF
DNA: TGTGCCAGCAGCTTCGGGGGGACAGATACGCAGTATTTT
J: TRBJ2-3
length: 13
size: .
V: TRBV7-2
D: TRBD2

CDR3: CASSHGTVDEQFF
DNA: TGTGCCAGTAGTCACGGGACCGTGGATGAGCAGTTCTTC
J: TRBJ2-1
length: 13
size: once
V: TRBV19
D: .

CDR3: CASSLAGQPWEQYF
DNA: TGTGCCAGCAGCTTGGCAGGACAGCCCTGGGAGCAGTACTTC
J: TRBJ2-7
length: 14
size: .
V: TRBV5-6
D: .

CDR3: CASSFAENTEAFF
DNA: TGCGCCAGCAGCTTCGCTGAGAACACTGAAGCTTTCTTT
J: TRBJ1-1
length: 13
size: .
V: TRBV5-1
D: .

CDR3: CASLRGLARNTGELFF
DNA: TGCGCCAGCCTTCGTGGACTAGCGAGAAACACCGGGGAGCTGTTTTTT
J: TRBJ2-2
length: 16
size: .
V: TRBV5-1
D: TRBD2

CDR3: CASKQGAETQYF
DNA: TGTGCCAGCAAACAGGGGGCAGAGACCCAGTACTTC
J: TRBJ2-5
length: 12
size: once
V: TRBV6-5
D: TRBD1

CDR3: CASSRTTLATGFYEQYF
DNA: TGTGCCAGCAGCCGAACCACCCTCGCGACAGGGTTCTACGAGCAGTACTTC
J: TRBJ2-7
length: 17
size: .
V: TRBV7-6
D: TRBD1

CDR3: CASSLMFDTRETQYF
DNA: TGTGCCAGCAGCTTAATGTTTGACACGCGGGAGACCCAGTACTTC
J: TRBJ2-5
length: 15
size: once
V: TRBV11-2
D: .

CDR3: CASSLQSGPGANVLTF
DNA: TGTGCCAGCTCACTTCAATCAGGGCCGGGGGCCAACGTCCTGACTTTC
J: TRBJ2-6
length: 16
size: .
V: TRBV18
D: .

CDR3: CASSLGGTQETQYF
DNA: TGTGCCAGCAGCTTAGGGGGGACCCAGGAGACCCAGTACTTC
J: TRBJ2-5
length: 14
size: .
V: TRBV7-9
D: .